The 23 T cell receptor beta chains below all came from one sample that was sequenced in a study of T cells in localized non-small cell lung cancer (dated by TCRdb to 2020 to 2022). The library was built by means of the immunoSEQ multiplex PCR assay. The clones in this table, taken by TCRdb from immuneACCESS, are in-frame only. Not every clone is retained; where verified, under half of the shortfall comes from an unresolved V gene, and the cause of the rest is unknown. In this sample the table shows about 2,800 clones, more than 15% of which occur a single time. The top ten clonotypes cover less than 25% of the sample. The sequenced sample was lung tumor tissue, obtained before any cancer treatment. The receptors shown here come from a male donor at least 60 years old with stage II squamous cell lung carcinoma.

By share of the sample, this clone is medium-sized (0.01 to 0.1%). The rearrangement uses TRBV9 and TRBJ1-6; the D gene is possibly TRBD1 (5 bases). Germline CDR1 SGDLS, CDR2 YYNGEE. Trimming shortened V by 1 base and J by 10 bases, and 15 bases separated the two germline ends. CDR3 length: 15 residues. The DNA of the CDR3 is TGTGCCAGCAGCGTAAATGGGGGGGTTGCGTCACCCCTCCACTTT. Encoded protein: CASSVNGGVASPLHF.

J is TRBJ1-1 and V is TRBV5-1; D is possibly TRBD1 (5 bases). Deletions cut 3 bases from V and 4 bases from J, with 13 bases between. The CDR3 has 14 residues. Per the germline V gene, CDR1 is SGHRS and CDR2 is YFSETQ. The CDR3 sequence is CASSWGSTSTEAFF. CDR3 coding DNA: TGCGCCAGCAGCTGGGGCAGCACGAGCACTGAAGCTTTCTTT.

The CDR3 region has the DNA TGTGCCAGCAGTGGATCAGGGGGAGAGCAGTACTTC. Amino acids: CASSGSGGEQYF. V is TRBV9 and J is TRBJ2-7; 7 bases are shared with TRBD1. Unmatched junction bases numbered 6, after V lost 5 bases and J lost 7 bases. The CDR3 sequence is 12 residues long. The germline CDR1 and CDR2 sequences are SGDLS and YYNGEE.

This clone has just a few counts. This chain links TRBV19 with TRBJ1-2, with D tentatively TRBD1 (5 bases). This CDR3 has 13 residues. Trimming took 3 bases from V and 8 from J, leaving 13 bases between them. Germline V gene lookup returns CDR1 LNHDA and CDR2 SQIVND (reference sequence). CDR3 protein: CASSISRERGYTF. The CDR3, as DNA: TGTGCCAGTAGTATCTCCAGGGAACGCGGCTACACCTTC.

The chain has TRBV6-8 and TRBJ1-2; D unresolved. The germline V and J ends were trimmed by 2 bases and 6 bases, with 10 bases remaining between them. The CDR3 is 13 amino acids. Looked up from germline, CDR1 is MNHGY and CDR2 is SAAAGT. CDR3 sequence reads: CASSYDGRHGYTF. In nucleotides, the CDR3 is TGTGCCAGCAGTTACGACGGGAGGCATGGCTACACCTTC.

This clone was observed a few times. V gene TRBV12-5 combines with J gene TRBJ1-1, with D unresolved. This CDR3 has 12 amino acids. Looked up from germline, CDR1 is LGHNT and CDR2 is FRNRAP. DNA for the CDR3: TGTGCCAGCACCCCCGACACCCCTGAAGCTTTCTTT. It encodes CASTPDTPEAFF.

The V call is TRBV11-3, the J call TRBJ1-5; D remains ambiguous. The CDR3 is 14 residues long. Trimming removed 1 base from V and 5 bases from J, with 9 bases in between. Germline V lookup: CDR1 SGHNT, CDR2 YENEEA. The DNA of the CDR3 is TGTGCCAGCAGCTTAGGGGTCGGGGATCAGCCCCAGCATTTT. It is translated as CASSLGVGDQPQHF.

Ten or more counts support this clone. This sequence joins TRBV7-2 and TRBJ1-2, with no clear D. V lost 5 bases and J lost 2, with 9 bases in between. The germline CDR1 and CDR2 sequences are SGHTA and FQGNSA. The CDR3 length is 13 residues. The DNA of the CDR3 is TGTGCCAGCAGCGTTGACCCAAACTATGGCTACACCTTC. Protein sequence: CASSVDPNYGYTF.

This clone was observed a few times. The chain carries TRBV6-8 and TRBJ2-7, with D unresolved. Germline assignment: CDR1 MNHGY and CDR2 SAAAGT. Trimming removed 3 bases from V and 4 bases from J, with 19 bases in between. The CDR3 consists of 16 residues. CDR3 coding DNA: TGTGCCAGCAGTTATAAGCCCCATAATGGAGCGTACGAGCAGTACTTC. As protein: CASSYKPHNGAYEQYF.

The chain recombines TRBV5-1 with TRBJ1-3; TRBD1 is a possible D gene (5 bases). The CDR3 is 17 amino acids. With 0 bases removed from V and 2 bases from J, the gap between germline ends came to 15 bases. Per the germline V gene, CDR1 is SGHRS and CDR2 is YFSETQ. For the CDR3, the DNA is TGCGCCAGCAGCTTGGAGGGTCAGGGTCACACTGGAAACACCATATATTTT. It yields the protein CASSLEGQGHTGNTIYF.

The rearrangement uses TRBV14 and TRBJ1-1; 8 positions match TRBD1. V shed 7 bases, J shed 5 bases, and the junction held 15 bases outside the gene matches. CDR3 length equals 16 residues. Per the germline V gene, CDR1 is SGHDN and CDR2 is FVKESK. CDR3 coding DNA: TGTGCCAGCAACAAAATATCCGGACAGGGCAGTACTGAAGCTTTCTTT. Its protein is CASNKISGQGSTEAFF.

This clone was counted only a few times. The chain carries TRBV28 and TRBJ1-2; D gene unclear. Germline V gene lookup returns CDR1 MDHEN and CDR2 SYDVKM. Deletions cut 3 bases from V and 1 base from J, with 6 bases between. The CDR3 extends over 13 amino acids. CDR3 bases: TGTGCCAGCAGTTTCCGGGATAACTATGGCTACACCTTC. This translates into CASSFRDNYGYTF.

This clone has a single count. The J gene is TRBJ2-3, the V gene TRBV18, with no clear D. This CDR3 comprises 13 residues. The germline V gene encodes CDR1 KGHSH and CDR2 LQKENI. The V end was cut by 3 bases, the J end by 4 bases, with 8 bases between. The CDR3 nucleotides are TGTGCCAGCTCACCCCGCGCGTCAGATACGCAGTATTTT. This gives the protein CASSPRASDTQYF.

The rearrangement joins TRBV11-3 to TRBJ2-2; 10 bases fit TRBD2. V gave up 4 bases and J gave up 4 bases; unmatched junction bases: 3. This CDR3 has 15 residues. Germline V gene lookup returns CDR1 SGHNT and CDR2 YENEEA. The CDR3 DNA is TGTGCCAGCAGCTCTAGCGGGGGCATCACCGGGGAGCTGTTTTTT. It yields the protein CASSSSGGITGELFF.

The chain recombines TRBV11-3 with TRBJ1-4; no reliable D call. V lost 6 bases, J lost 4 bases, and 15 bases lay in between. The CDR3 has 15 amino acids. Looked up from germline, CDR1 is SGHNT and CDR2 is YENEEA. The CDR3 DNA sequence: TGTGCCAGCAGTCCCCAGAACACCGATAATGAAAAACTGTTTTTT. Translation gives CASSPQNTDNEKLFF.

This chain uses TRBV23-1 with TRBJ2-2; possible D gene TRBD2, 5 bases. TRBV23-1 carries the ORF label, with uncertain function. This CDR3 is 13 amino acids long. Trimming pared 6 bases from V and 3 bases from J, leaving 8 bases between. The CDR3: CASSLEDTGELFF. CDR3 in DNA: TGCGCCAGCAGCTTGGAGGACACCGGGGAGCTGTTTTTT.

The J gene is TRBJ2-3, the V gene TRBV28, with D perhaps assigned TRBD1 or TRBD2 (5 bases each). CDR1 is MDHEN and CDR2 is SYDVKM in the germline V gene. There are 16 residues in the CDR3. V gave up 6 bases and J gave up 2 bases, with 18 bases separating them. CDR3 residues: CASSSRDGSFTDTQYF. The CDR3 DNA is TGTGCCAGCAGCTCCAGGGACGGTTCCTTCACAGATACGCAGTATTTT. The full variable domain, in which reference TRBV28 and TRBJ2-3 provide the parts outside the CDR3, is DVKVTQSSRYLVKRTGEKVFLECVQDMDHENMFWYRQDPGLGLRLIYFSYDVKMKEKGDIPEGYSVSREKKERFSLILESASTNQTSMYLCASSSRDGSFTDTQYFGPGTRLTVL.

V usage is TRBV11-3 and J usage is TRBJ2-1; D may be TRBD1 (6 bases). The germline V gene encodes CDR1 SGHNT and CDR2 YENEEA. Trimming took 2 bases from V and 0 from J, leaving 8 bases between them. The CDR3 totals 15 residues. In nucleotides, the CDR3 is TGTGCCAGCAGCTTACAGGGGTCCTCCTACAATGAGCAGTTCTTC. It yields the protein CASSLQGSSYNEQFF.

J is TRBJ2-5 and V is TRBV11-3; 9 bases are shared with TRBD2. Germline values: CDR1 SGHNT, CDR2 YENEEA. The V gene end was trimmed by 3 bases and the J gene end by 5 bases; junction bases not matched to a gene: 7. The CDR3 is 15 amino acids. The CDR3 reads CASSLVAGGRETQYF. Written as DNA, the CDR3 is TGTGCCAGCAGCTTGGTTGCGGGGGGGCGGGAGACCCAGTACTTC.

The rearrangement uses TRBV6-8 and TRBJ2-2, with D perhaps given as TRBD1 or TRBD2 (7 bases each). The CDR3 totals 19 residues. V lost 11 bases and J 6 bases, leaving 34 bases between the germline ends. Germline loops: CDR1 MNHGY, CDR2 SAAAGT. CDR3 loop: CAPSLRRTKGGGNAGELFF. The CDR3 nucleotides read TGTGCCCCCTCACTAAGGCGCACCAAGGGAGGGGGCAATGCCGGGGAGCTGTTTTTT.

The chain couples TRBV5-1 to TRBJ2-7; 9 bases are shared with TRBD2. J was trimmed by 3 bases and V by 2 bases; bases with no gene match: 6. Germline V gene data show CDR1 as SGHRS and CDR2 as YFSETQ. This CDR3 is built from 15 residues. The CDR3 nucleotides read TGCGCCAGCAGCTTAGCGGGGGGAGACCTCTACGAGCAGTACTTC. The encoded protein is CASSLAGGDLYEQYF.

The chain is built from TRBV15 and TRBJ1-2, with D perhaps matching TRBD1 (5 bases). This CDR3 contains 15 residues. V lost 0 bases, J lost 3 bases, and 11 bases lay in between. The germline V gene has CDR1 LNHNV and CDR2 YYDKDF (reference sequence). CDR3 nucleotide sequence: TGTGCCACCAGCAGAGATCTCAGAGGGGACTATGGCTACACCTTC. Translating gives CATSRDLRGDYGYTF.

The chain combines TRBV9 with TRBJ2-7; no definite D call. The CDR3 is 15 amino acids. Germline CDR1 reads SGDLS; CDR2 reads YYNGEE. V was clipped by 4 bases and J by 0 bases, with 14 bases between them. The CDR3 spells CASSSGPQSSYEQYF. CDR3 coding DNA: TGTGCCAGCAGCTCCGGGCCCCAGAGCTCCTACGAGCAGTACTTC.